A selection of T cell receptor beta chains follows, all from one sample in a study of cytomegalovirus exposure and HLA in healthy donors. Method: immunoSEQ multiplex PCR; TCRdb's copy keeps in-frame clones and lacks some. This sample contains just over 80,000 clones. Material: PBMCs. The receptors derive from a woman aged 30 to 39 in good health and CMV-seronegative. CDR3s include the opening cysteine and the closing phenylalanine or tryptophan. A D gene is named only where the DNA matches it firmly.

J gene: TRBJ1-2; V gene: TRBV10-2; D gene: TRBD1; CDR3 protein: CASHGQGAAPHYGYTF; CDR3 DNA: TGCGCCAGCCACGGACAGGGGGCGGCTCCACACTATGGCTACACCTTC
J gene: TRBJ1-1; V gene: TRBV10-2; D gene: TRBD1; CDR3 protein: CASRIGQGTEAFF; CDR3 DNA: TGCGCCAGCAGGATAGGACAGGGCACTGAAGCTTTCTTT
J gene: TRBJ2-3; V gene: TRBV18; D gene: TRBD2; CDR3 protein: CASSTSADTQYF; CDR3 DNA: TGTGCCAGCTCTACTAGCGCAGATACGCAGTATTTT
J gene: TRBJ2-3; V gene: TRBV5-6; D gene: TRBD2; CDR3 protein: CASSSERGGTQYF; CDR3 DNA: TGTGCCAGCAGCTCGGAGCGGGGGGGTACGCAGTATTTT
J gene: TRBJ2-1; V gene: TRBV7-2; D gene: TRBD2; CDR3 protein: CASSLPPRSGGNEQFF; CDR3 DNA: TGTGCCAGCAGCTTACCCCCCCGAAGCGGGGGTAATGAGCAGTTCTTC
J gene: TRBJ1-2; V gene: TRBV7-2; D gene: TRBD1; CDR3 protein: CASSSTGGSTNGYTF; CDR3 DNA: TGTGCCAGCAGCTCGACAGGGGGCTCGACTAATGGCTACACCTTC
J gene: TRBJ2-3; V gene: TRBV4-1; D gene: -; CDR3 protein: CASSQGRDTQYF; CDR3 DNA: TGCGCCAGCAGCCAAGGGAGGGATACGCAGTATTTT
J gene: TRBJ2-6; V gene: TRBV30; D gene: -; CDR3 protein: CAWRPGDGFVSVLTF; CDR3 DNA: TGTGCCTGGAGGCCGGGGGACGGGTTCGTCTCCGTCCTGACTTTC
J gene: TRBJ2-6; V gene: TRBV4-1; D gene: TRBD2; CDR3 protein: CASSPLEGLVSGANVLTF; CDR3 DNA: TGCGCCAGCAGCCCCCTGGAAGGACTAGTCTCTGGGGCCAACGTCCTGACTTTC
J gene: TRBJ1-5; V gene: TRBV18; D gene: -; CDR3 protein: CASSATANQPQHF; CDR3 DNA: TGTGCCAGCTCAGCGACAGCAAATCAGCCCCAGCATTTT
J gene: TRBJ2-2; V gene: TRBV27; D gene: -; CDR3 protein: CASSLYGANTGELFF; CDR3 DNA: TGTGCCAGCAGTTTATACGGGGCGAACACCGGGGAGCTGTTTTTT
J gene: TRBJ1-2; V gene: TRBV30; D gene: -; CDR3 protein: CAGSVGLSNLYGYTF; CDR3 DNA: TGTGCCGGGTCAGTTGGGCTTTCCAACCTCTATGGCTACACCTTC
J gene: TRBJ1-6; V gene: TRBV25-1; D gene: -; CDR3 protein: CASSEWEGMSSPLHF; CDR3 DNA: TGTGCCAGCAGTGAATGGGAGGGGATGAGTTCACCCCTCCACTTT
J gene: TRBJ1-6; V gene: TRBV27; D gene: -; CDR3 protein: CASSFEGVGNSPLHF; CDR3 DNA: TGTGCCAGCAGTTTCGAGGGGGTGGGCAACTCACCCCTCCACTTT
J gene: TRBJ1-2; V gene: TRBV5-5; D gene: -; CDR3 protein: CASSLAAGGTYGYTF; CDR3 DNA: TGTGCCAGCAGCTTGGCCGCCGGGGGTACCTATGGCTACACCTTC
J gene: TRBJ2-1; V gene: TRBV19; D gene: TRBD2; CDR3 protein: CASSILAGASYNEQFF; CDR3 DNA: TGTGCCAGTAGTATATTGGCGGGAGCTTCCTACAATGAGCAGTTCTTC
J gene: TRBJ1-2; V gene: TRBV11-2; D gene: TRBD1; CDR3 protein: CASSFPTGGKDGYTF; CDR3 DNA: TGTGCCAGCAGCTTCCCGACAGGGGGCAAGGATGGCTACACCTTC
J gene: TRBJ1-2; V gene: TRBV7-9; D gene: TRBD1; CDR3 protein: CASSEGQGGNYGYTF; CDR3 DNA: TGTGCCAGCAGCGAAGGACAGGGAGGTAACTATGGCTACACCTTC
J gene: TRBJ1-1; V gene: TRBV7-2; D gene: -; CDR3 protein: CASSLKGGSTEAFF; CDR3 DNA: TGTGCCAGCAGCTTAAAGGGAGGGAGCACTGAAGCTTTCTTT
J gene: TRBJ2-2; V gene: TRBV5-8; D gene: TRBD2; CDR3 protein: CASSPQAGVGTGELFF; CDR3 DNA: TGTGCCAGCAGCCCCCAGGCGGGGGTGGGCACCGGGGAGCTGTTTTTT
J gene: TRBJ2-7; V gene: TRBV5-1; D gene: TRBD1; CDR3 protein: CASSFGTGEPEQYF; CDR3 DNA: TGCGCCAGCAGCTTCGGGACAGGGGAGCCCGAGCAGTACTTC
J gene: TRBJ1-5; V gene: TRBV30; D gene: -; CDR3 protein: CAWAPGPGQPQHF; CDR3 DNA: TGTGCCTGGGCCCCGGGCCCGGGGCAGCCCCAGCATTTT
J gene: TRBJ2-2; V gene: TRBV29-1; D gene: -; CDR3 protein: CSVAASRGGELFF; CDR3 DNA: TGCAGCGTTGCGGCTAGCCGGGGCGGGGAGCTGTTTTTT
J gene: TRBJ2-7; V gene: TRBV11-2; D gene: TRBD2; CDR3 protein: CASSRLAGGYKQYF; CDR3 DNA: TGTGCCAGCAGCCGACTAGCGGGAGGCTATAAGCAGTACTTC
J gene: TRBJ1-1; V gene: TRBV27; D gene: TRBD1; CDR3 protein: CASGRTGYTEAFF; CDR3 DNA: TGTGCCAGCGGGCGGACAGGGTACACTGAAGCTTTCTTT
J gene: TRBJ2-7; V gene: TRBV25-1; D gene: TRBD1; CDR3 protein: CASSGQGRIHEQYF; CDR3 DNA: TGTGCCAGCAGTGGACAGGGCCGTATCCACGAGCAGTACTTC
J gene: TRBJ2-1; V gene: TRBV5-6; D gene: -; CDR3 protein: CASSLGGLGEQFF; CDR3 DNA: TGTGCCAGCAGCTTGGGGGGACTTGGTGAGCAGTTCTTC
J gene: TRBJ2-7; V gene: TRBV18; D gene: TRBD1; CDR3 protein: CASSGQGAQEQYF; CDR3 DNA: TGTGCCAGCTCAGGACAGGGGGCGCAGGAGCAGTACTTC
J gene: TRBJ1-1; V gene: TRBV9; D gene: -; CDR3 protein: CASSVTGSRAEAFF; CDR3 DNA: TGTGCCAGCAGCGTCACAGGGTCTAGGGCTGAAGCTTTCTTT
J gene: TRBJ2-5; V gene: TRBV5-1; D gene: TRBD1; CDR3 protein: CASSLAGQGAAQETQYF; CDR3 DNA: TGCGCCAGCAGCTTAGCTGGACAGGGGGCGGCCCAAGAGACCCAGTACTTC
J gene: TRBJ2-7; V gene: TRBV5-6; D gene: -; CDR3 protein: CASSFALLSKRYEQYF; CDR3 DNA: TGTGCCAGCAGCTTCGCCCTTCTCTCGAAGAGATACGAGCAGTACTTC
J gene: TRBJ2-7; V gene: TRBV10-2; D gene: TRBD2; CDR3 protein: CASGLAGVYEQYF; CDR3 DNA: TGCGCCAGCGGACTAGCGGGGGTCTACGAGCAGTACTTC
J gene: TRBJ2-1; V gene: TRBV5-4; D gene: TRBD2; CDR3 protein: CASSSGLAAYEQFF; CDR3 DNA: TGTGCCAGCAGCTCAGGACTAGCGGCCTATGAGCAGTTCTTC
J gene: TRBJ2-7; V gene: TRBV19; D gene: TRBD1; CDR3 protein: CASSKTRTGAEQYF; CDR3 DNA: TGTGCCAGTAGTAAAACTAGGACAGGGGCCGAGCAGTACTTC
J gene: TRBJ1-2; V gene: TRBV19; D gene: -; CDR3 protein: CASSHPGDNYGYTF; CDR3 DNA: TGTGCCAGTAGCCACCCAGGCGACAACTATGGCTACACCTTC
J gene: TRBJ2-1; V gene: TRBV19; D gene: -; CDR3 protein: CASSIGQISYNEQFF; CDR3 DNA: TGTGCCAGTAGTATAGGACAGATCTCCTACAATGAGCAGTTCTTC